These 28 T cell receptor beta chains originate from one sample sequenced in a study of radiotherapy plus CTLA-4 blockade in lung cancer. Sequencing used immunoSEQ multiplex PCR; TCRdb keeps in-frame clones, though not all of them. The profile shows approximately 44,000 clones, approximately 79% of them singletons. The sample was peripheral blood, taken from a patient treated with radiotherapy plus ipilimumab. These receptors were taken from a human donor with non-small cell lung cancer who had stable disease on radiotherapy plus ipilimumab.

This clone was found a few times. A read error is the likely source, as a far larger clone sits one nucleotide away. The rearrangement uses TRBV5-1 and TRBJ1-1; D is possibly TRBD1 (6 bases). Trimming shortened V by 0 bases and J by 2 bases, and 14 bases separated the two germline ends. Germline V gives CDR1 SGHRS, CDR2 YFSETQ. CDR3 size: 16 residues. The CDR3 DNA is TGCGCCAGCAGCTTGGTTGGAGGGGGGACTAACACTGAAGCTTTCTTT. Protein sequence: CASSLVGGGTNTEAFF.

In DNA, the CDR3 is TGCGCCAGCAGCCCTAGACAGGGGACCGGGGAGCTGTTTTTT. It encodes CASSPRQGTGELFF. The chain carries TRBV5-1 and TRBJ2-2; 8 bases map to TRBD1. The V gene's germline CDR1 is SGHRS and CDR2 YFSETQ. Trimming at V came to 4 bases and at J to 5 bases, leaving 4 bases not matched to a gene. CDR3 size: 14 residues.

The J gene is TRBJ1-1, the V gene TRBV12-5; no reliable D call. Per germline, CDR1 LGHNT and CDR2 FRNRAP. The V and J ends lost 0 bases and 1 base respectively, with 12 bases between them. The CDR3 is 16 amino acids. For the CDR3, the DNA is TGTGCTAGTGGTTTGGTACGCGAACACCCGAACACTGAAGCTTTCTTT. Translated, it gives CASGLVREHPNTEAFF.

Notes on this clone: Other DNA sequences in the sample encode the same CDR3. The rearrangement links TRBV27 to TRBJ1-3; the match to TRBD1 covers 7 bases. The length of the CDR3 is 14 residues. CDR1 is MNHEY and CDR2 is SMNVEV in the germline V gene (reference sequence). Trimming took 4 bases from V and 4 from J; bases not matched to a gene: 4. The CDR3 region is CASSSRGRGNTIYF. CDR3 coding DNA: TGTGCCAGCAGTTCCAGGGGGAGAGGAAACACCATATATTTT.

The chain combines TRBV7-3 with TRBJ2-1, with 14 positions matching TRBD2. With V trimmed by 5 bases and J by 3 bases, 9 bases remained unmatched. The germline CDR1 and CDR2 sequences are SGHTA and FQGTGA. CDR3 length equals 18 residues. The chain's CDR3 is CASSPGTSGGGDYNEQFF. The DNA of the CDR3 is TGTGCCAGCAGCCCCGGGACTAGCGGGGGAGGGGACTACAATGAGCAGTTCTTC.

CDR3 coding DNA: TGTGCCAGCAGCTTACTGGAGTCACCCCTCCACTTT. Amino acid sequence: CASSLLESPLHF. This sequence joins TRBV7-2 and TRBJ1-6; no clear D gene. Germline values: CDR1 SGHTA, CDR2 FQGNSA. V lost 2 bases and J 10 bases, leaving 6 bases between the germline ends. This CDR3 has 12 residues.

In nucleotides, the CDR3 is TGCGCCAGCAGTGACGACAGGGGGAGTCTGAACTATGGCTACACCTTC. This sequence encodes CASSDDRGSLNYGYTF. The chain is built from TRBV10-2 and TRBJ1-2; the match to TRBD1 covers 9 bases. Germline lookup yields CDR1 WSHSY and CDR2 SAAADI. The trim removed 3 bases at V and 2 bases at J, leaving 7 bases unmatched. CDR3 length: 16 amino acids.

The chain has TRBV10-1 and TRBJ1-1; 7 nucleotides agree with TRBD1. CDR1 WNHNN and CDR2 SYGVQD come from the germline V gene (reference sequence). V lost 6 bases, J lost 4 bases, and 5 bases stayed unmatched. The CDR3 extends over 13 amino acids. CDR3 protein: CASSPGGFTEAFF. Here the CDR3 DNA reads TGCGCCAGCAGCCCAGGGGGGTTCACTGAAGCTTTCTTT.

Note on this clone: Other DNA variants within this sample encode the same CDR3. This chain connects TRBV9 to TRBJ1-3; possible D gene TRBD1, 6 bases. The V end was cut by 4 bases, the J end by 3 bases, with 17 bases between. The CDR3 consists of 16 residues. The V gene's germline CDR1 is SGDLS and CDR2 YYNGEE. CDR3 in amino acids: CASSSTGGAGGNTIYF. The DNA of the CDR3 is TGTGCCAGCAGCTCTACGGGGGGCGCGGGTGGAAACACCATATATTTT. Complete variable domain (other parts from reference TRBV9 and TRBJ1-3): DSGVTQTPKHLITATGQRVTLRCSPRSGDLSVYWYQQSLDQGLQFLIQYYNGEERAKGNILERFSAQQFPDLHSELNLSSLELGDSALYFCASSSTGGAGGNTIYFGEGSWLTVV.

V is TRBV18 and J is TRBJ1-1; D gene ambiguous. Germline V gene sequence: CDR1 KGHSH, CDR2 LQKENI. V was clipped by 5 bases and J by 0 bases, with 16 bases between them. The CDR3 contains 16 residues. CDR3 loop: CASSSQEVGMNTEAFF. CDR3 sequence (DNA): TGTGCCAGCTCATCTCAAGAAGTGGGGATGAACACTGAAGCTTTCTTT. The full variable domain, rest sourced from reference TRBV18 and TRBJ1-1, is NAGVMQNPRHLVRRRGQEARLRCSPMKGHSHVYWYRQLPEEGLKFMVYLQKENIIDESGMPKERFSAEFPKEGPSILRIQQVVRGDSAAYFCASSSQEVGMNTEAFFGQGTRLTVV.

The J gene is TRBJ2-5, the V gene TRBV6-1, with TRBD1 matching 8 bases. The ends lost 3 bases at V and 3 bases at J; junction bases unmatched: 12. CDR3 length: 17 residues. The germline gives CDR1 MNHNS, CDR2 SASEGT. CDR3: CASSERDRTITKETQYF. CDR3 DNA sequence: TGTGCCAGCAGTGAGCGGGACAGGACAATAACCAAAGAGACCCAGTACTTC.

This clone was recorded only once. The chain recombines TRBV9 with TRBJ2-3, with 9 positions matching TRBD2. The CDR3 runs 16 residues. CDR1 and CDR2 (germline): SGDLS, YYNGEE. V dropped 0 bases and J dropped 5; count of bases not matched to a gene: 7. CDR3 in DNA: TGTGCCAGCAGCGTAGGATTTAGCGGGGGCATAGATACGCAGTATTTT. It encodes CASSVGFSGGIDTQYF.

The chain links TRBV7-3 to TRBJ1-6; TRBD1 matches at 10 bases. Looked up from germline, CDR1 is SGHTA and CDR2 is FQGTGA. The CDR3 contains 15 residues. With 4 bases clipped from V and 9 bases from J, the junction kept 6 bases outside the gene matches. The CDR3 nucleotides are TGTGCCAGCAGCTCGACAGGGGGCGCGGTTTCACCCCTCCACTTT. Its translation is CASSSTGGAVSPLHF. Drawing the rest from reference TRBV7-3 and TRBJ1-6, the complete variable domain is GAGVSQTPSNKVTEKGKYVELRCDPISGHTALYWYRQSLGQGPEFLIYFQGTGAADDSGLPNDRFFAVRPEGSVSTLKIQRTERGDSAVYLCASSSTGGAVSPLHFGNGTRLTVT.

V is TRBV14 and J is TRBJ2-1; TRBD1 aligns across 11 bases. The germline V gene encodes CDR1 SGHDN and CDR2 FVKESK. Trimming at V came to 5 bases and at J to 8 bases, leaving 14 bases not matched to a gene. This CDR3 region has 17 residues. The CDR3 protein is CASSSLGGQGVRDEQFF. CDR3 in DNA: TGTGCCAGCAGCAGCCTCGGGGGACAGGGGGTTCGGGATGAGCAGTTCTTC. Full variable domain (outside the CDR3, taken from reference TRBV14 and TRBJ2-1): EAGVTQFPSHSVIEKGQTVTLRCDPISGHDNLYWYRRVMGKEIKFLLHFVKESKQDESGMPNNRFLAERTGGTYSTLKVQPAELEDSGVYFCASSSLGGQGVRDEQFFGPGTRLTVL.

There are a few counts of this clone. The gene calls are TRBV21-1 and TRBJ1-5. TRBV21-1 is a pseudogene. There are 14 residues in the CDR3. The CDR3 nucleotides read TGTGCCAGGAGGGCGTGCCATAGCAATCAGCCCCAGCATTTT. It yields the protein CARRACHSNQPQHF.

This rearrangement joins TRBV5-1 to TRBJ1-6, with 7 bases identical to TRBD1. Germline CDR1 SGHRS, CDR2 YFSETQ. The CDR3 totals 15 residues. J lost 5 bases, V lost 3 bases, and 5 bases had no gene match. This CDR3 is CASSSSGTDNSPLHF. CDR3 bases: TGCGCCAGCAGCTCCTCGGGGACAGATAATTCACCCCTCCACTTT.

The rearrangement joins TRBV5-1 to TRBJ1-2; no firm D call. The ends were cut back, 1 base at V and 1 base at J, with 11 bases in the middle. CDR3 length equals 15 residues. In germline, CDR1 is SGHRS, CDR2 YFSETQ. The CDR3 sequence: CASSLFTDVNYGYTF. CDR3 in DNA: TGCGCCAGCAGCTTGTTTACGGACGTTAACTATGGCTACACCTTC.

V usage is TRBV7-3 and J usage is TRBJ1-1, with a weak D call TRBD1 (5 bases). From germline, CDR1 is SGHTA and CDR2 FQGTGA. The CDR3 covers 14 residues. V shed 2 bases and J shed 0 bases, with 7 bases lying between them. The CDR3: CASSLSGMNTEAFF. In DNA, the CDR3 is TGTGCCAGCAGCTTATCAGGGATGAACACTGAAGCTTTCTTT.

This chain connects TRBV6-5 to TRBJ1-2; possibly TRBD1 for D (6 bases). Trimming took off 6 bases at V and 4 bases at J, with 18 bases between the two ends. Germline assignment: CDR1 MNHEY and CDR2 SVGAGI. This CDR3 is built from 15 residues. The CDR3 reads CASRYPQGTAYGYTF. As DNA, the CDR3 is TGTGCCAGCAGATACCCGCAGGGGACTGCCTATGGCTACACCTTC.

This clone appeared a few times. The chain combines TRBV5-1 with TRBJ1-4; 9 bases fit TRBD1. Germline-derived CDR1 and CDR2 are SGHRS and YFSETQ. J lost 8 bases, V lost 3 bases, and 5 bases had no gene match. The CDR3 length is 14 residues. CDR3 in DNA: TGCGCCAGCAGCTCCGGGACAGGGATCGAAAAACTGTTTTTT. It is translated as CASSSGTGIEKLFF.

The chain recombines TRBV5-6 with TRBJ2-7, with D perhaps being TRBD1 or TRBD2 (5 bases each). This CDR3 is built from 13 residues. V lost 3 bases to trimming and J lost 6 bases, with 13 bases between them. The germline V gene encodes CDR1 SGHDT and CDR2 YYEEEE. CDR3 amino acids: CASSSGTQGEQYF. Written as DNA, the CDR3 is TGTGCCAGCAGCTCCGGGACCCAGGGCGAGCAGTACTTC.

A word on this clone: One end of the junction fails to match germline, which may point to a read error. The chain combines TRBV7-8 with TRBJ1-1; D call uncertain. There are 13 residues in the CDR3. Germline V gives CDR1 SGHVS, CDR2 FQNEAQ. CDR3 sequence: CASRLSGNTEAFF. As DNA, the CDR3 is TGTGCCAGCCGCTTATCGGGGAACACTGAAGCTTTCTTT.

The rearrangement links TRBV11-3 to TRBJ2-1; no reliable D call. The CDR3 covers 13 residues. V was shortened by 1 base and J by 5 bases, with 6 bases between the two germline ends. Germline V lookup: CDR1 SGHNT, CDR2 YENEEA. The CDR3 spells CASSLGPNNEQFF. In DNA, the CDR3 is TGTGCCAGCAGCTTAGGTCCGAACAATGAGCAGTTCTTC.

The genes are TRBV2 and TRBJ1-5; D gene ambiguous. Trimming removed 5 bases from V and 3 bases from J, with 8 bases in between. Germline lookup yields CDR1 SNHLY and CDR2 FYNNEI. CDR3 size: 13 residues. The CDR3, as DNA: TGTGCCAGCAGTCCGCAGTTCAATCAGCCCCAGCATTTT. It encodes CASSPQFNQPQHF.

The chain couples TRBV2 to TRBJ1-1, with TRBD1 identical over 11 bases. Per germline, CDR1 SNHLY and CDR2 FYNNEI. CDR3 size: 14 residues. The J segment lost 6 bases and the V segment lost 6 bases, leaving 6 bases of the junction unmatched. The CDR3: CASSYGQGAPEAFF. The CDR3 coding sequence is TGTGCCAGCAGCTATGGACAGGGGGCGCCTGAAGCTTTCTTT.

This clone was observed a few times. The chain recombines TRBV2 with TRBJ2-7, with no clear D. There are 11 residues in the CDR3. The germline V gene encodes CDR1 SNHLY and CDR2 FYNNEI. Trimming pared 8 bases from V and 3 bases from J, leaving 8 bases between. CDR3 DNA: TGTGCCAGCGCCTCGGTCTACGAGCAGTACTTC. Protein sequence: CASASVYEQYF. Full variable domain (remainder filled in from reference TRBV2 and TRBJ2-7): EPEVTQTPSHQVTQMGQEVILRCVPISNHLYFYWYRQILGQKVEFLVSFYNNEISEKSEIFDDQFSVERPDGSNFTLKIRSTKLEDSAMYFCASASVYEQYFGPGTRLTVT.

In DNA, the CDR3 is TGCGCCAGCATACTAGCGGGGGCGAACAATGAGCAGTTCTTC. Its translation: CASILAGANNEQFF. The chain joins TRBV10-2 to TRBJ2-1, with 11 bases identical to TRBD2. The CDR3 consists of 14 residues. Germline CDR1 reads WSHSY; CDR2 reads SAAADI. Losses at the gene ends were 7 bases for V and 5 bases for J; bases not matched to a gene: 4.

As DNA, the CDR3 is TGTGCCAGTAGTATATGGGGACAGGGGACTTACAATGAGCAGTTCTTC. Translation gives CASSIWGQGTYNEQFF. The rearrangement uses TRBV19 and TRBJ2-1; 10 nucleotides align to TRBD1. Germline values: CDR1 LNHDA, CDR2 SQIVND (reference sequence). The CDR3 has 16 residues. V shed 2 bases, J shed 4 bases, and the junction held 5 bases outside the gene matches.